This entry is about one T cell receptor beta chain. As yet, its antigen is unknown. Data came from immunoSEQ multiplex PCR; TCRdb stores just in-frame clones and leaves some out. The table shows about 76,000 clones, with roughly 94% occurring only once. Confetti depigmentation, marking active vitiligo, was absent in these patients. This record belongs to a study of resident and recirculating memory T cells in vitiligo. Study overall: Epidermis came from shave biopsies of lesional and nonlesional sites, plus PBMCs. General study findings and limits: Clonality differed among vitiligo lesions, with no unique dominant clone. TCR sequences were not conserved across biopsy sites or patients.

Germline V gene sequence: CDR1 SGHKS, CDR2 YYEKEE (reference sequence). Germline trimming cut 1 base from V and 8 bases from J; bases unmatched to any gene: 8. This CDR3 spans 15 amino acids. The genes are TRBV5-5 and TRBJ2-1; TRBD2 aligns across 8 bases. The TCR originated in a male donor with vitiligo. Sequenced material: blood. CDR3 in DNA: TGTGCCAGCAGCTTGATAGCGGGATTCGGCCATGAGCAGTTCTTC. Protein sequence: CASSLIAGFGHEQFF.